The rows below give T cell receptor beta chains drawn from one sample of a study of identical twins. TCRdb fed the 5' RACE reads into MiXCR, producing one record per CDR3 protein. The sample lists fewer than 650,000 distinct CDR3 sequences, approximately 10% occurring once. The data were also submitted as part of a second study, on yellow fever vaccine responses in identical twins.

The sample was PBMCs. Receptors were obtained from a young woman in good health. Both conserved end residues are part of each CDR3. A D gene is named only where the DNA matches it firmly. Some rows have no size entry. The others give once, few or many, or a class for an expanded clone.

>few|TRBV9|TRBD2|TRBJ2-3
TGTGCCAGCAGCGGTAGCGGGATAGATACGCAGTATTTT
CASSGSGIDTQYF
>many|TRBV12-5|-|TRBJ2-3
TGTGCTAGTGGTTTGTCTAGCACAGATACGCAGTATTTT
CASGLSSTDTQYF
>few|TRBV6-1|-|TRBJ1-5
TGTGCCAGCCTGATAGGAGATCAGCCCCAGCATTTT
CASLIGDQPQHF
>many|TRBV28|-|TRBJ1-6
TGTGCCAGCTGGGCGGGGAATTCACCCCTCCACTTT
CASWAGNSPLHF
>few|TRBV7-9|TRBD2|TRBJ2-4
TGTGCCAGCAGCCCTAGCGGGGGGGCCGTCAAAAACATTCAGTACTTC
CASSPSGGAVKNIQYF
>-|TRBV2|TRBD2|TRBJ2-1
TGTGCCAGCAGGGGGACTAGCGGGGGCCGATACTCCTACAATGAGCAGTTCTTC
CASRGTSGGRYSYNEQFF
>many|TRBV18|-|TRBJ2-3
TGTGCCAGCTCGTCTCCATGGGACTTATATACGCAGTATTTT
CASSSPWDLYTQYF
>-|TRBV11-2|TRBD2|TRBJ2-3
TGTGCCAGCAGCCCGACCCCGGTGTGGGCGGGAGACGACAGCGATACGCAGTATTTT
CASSPTPVWAGDDSDTQYF
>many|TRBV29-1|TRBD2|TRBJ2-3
TGCAGCGTTGGAGGGACTAGCGAGTCCCCGGATACGCAGTATTTT
CSVGGTSESPDTQYF
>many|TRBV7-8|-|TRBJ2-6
TGTGCCAGCAGCATTCACCAGGGGACTGGGGCCAACGTCCTGACTTTC
CASSIHQGTGANVLTF
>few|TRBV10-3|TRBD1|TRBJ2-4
TGTGCCATCAGTGAGTCGGGACAGCAAAACATTCAGTACTTC
CAISESGQQNIQYF
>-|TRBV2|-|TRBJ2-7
TGTGCCAGCAGTGAAGGGGGAGGGGGCTACGAGCAGTACTTC
CASSEGGGGYEQYF
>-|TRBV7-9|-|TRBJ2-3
TGTGCCAGCAGCGTCGAGGGGCAAAGCACAGATACGCAGTATTTT
CASSVEGQSTDTQYF
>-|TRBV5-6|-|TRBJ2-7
TGTGCCAGCAGCCGCCTTGAGGGAAGCTCCTACGAGCAGTACTTC
CASSRLEGSSYEQYF
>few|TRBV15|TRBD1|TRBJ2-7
TGTGCCACCAGCAGACCGACAGGGGTCTACGAGCAGTACTTC
CATSRPTGVYEQYF
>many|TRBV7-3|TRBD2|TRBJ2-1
TGTGCCAGCAGCCCCAAAGCGGGGCCCTCCTACAATGAGCAGTTCTTC
CASSPKAGPSYNEQFF
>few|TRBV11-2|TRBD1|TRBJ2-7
TGTGCCAGCAGCCCCATTAGGGGGCAGGGGGCGTACGAGCAGTACTTC
CASSPIRGQGAYEQYF
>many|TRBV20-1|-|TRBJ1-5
TGCAGTGCTAGAGATCGGTCGGGACCCTCCAATCAGCCCCAGCATTTT
CSARDRSGPSNQPQHF
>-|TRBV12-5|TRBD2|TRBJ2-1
TGTGCTAGTGGTCCTGGGGGGGAGGGTGAGCAGTTCTTC
CASGPGGEGEQFF
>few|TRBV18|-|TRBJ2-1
TGTGCCAGCTCAACCGAGGGGATTGGGGAGCAGTTCTTC
CASSTEGIGEQFF
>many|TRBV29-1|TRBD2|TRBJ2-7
TGCAGCGTTGCGGGGGGGGATACCTACGAGCAGTACTTC
CSVAGGDTYEQYF
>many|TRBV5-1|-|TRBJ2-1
TGCGCCAGCAGCTACAACCGGGACTCCTCCCTCGGTGAGCAGTTCTTC
CASSYNRDSSLGEQFF
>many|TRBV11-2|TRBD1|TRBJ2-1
TGTGCCAGCAGAATTACCGGGACAGGGGGTTACAATGAGCAGTTCTTC
CASRITGTGGYNEQFF
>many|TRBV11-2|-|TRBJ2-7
TGTGCCAGCAGCCAACCTAAATACGACGAGCAGTACTTC
CASSQPKYDEQYF
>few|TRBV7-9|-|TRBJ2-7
TGTGCCAGCAGCTTGAGACCCTACGAGCAGTACTTC
CASSLRPYEQYF
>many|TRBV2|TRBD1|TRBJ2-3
TGTGCCAGCACCCTGCGCGGACAGGGGCAGTATTTT
CASTLRGQGQYF
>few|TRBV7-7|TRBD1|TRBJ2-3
TGTGCTAGCAGATTCCTACGCCGGGACAGGGGGCCAGATACGCAGTATTTT
CASRFLRRDRGPDTQYF
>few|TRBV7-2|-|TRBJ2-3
TGTGCCAGCAGCTTAAATTGGGCTTTTTCCACAGATACGCAGTATTTT
CASSLNWAFSTDTQYF
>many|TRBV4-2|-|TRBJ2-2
TGTGCCAGCAGCCAAGTCGGACGGACCGGGGAGCTGTTTTTT
CASSQVGRTGELFF
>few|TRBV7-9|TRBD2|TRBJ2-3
TGTGCCAGCAGCACCGGGACTAGCGGGAGGGCAGATACGCAGTATTTT
CASSTGTSGRADTQYF
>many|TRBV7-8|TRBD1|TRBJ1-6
TGTGCCAGCAGCTTCACCAAACAGGGGGGTAATTCACCCCTCCACTTT
CASSFTKQGGNSPLHF
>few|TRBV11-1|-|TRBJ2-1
TGTGCCAGCAGCCGGGACTTGTCCTACAATGAGCAGTTCTTC
CASSRDLSYNEQFF
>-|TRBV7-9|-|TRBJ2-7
TGTGCCAGCAGCTTAGCCGCGGGCATCCAGGACGAGCAGTACTTC
CASSLAAGIQDEQYF
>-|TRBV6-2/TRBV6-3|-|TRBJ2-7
TGTGCCAGCAGACCCACAGGATCCCCCTACGAGCAGTACTTC
CASRPTGSPYEQYF
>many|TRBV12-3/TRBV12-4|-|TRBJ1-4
TGTGCCAGCAGGGGGTCGGGAGCAACTAATGAAAAACTGTTTTTT
CASRGSGATNEKLFF
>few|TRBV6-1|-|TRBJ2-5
TGTGCCAGCAATGACGAATTGGGTGTATATGAGACCCAGTACTTC
CASNDELGVYETQYF
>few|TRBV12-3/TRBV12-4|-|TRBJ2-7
TGTGCCAGCAGTTTTATAGGACGGCAGTACTTC
CASSFIGRQYF
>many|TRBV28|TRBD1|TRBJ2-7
TGTGCCAGCAGGACCGGGACAGGGAACTACGAGCAGTACTTC
CASRTGTGNYEQYF
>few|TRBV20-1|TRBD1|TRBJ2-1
TGCAGTGCTAGTGGGGACAGGGGGTGGGATGAGCAGTTCTTC
CSASGDRGWDEQFF
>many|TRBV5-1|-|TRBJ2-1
TGCGCCAGCAGCCCAGCGGCCCTATACAATGAGCAGTTCTTC
CASSPAALYNEQFF
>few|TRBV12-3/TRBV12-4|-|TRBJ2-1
TGTGCCAGCAGGCATCTCAATGAGCAGTTCTTC
CASRHLNEQFF
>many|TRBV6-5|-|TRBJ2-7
TGTGCCAGCAGTTATCTGGGGCAGGGGATTTACGAGCAGTACTTC
CASSYLGQGIYEQYF
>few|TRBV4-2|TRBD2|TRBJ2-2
TGTGCCAGCAGCCATACTAGCGGGGGGGCAGCGAACACCGGGGAGCTGTTTTTT
CASSHTSGGAANTGELFF
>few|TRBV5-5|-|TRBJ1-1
TGTGCCAGCAGCGTCTGGACAGAGAACACTGAAGCTTTCTTT
CASSVWTENTEAFF
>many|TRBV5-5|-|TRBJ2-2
TGTGCCAGCAGCTTGGCCGACACCGGGGAGCTGTTTTTT
CASSLADTGELFF
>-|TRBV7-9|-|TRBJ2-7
TGTGCCAGCACCGGGACTTCCTACGAGCAGTACTTC
CASTGTSYEQYF
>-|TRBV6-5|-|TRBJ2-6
TGTGCCAGCAGTTATCAGGCCTCTGGGGCCAACGTCCTGACTTTC
CASSYQASGANVLTF
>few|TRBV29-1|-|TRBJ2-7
TGCAGCGTTGGTCCCTCCATCTCGGACAGCTCCTACGAGCAGTACTTC
CSVGPSISDSSYEQYF
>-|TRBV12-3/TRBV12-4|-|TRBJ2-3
TGTGCCGGCAGTCTACGAGCGGATACGCAGTATTTT
CAGSLRADTQYF
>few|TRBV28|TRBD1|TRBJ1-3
TGTGCCAGCAGCCCGTCCGGGACAGCCAACCGGGTAAACACCATATATTTT
CASSPSGTANRVNTIYF
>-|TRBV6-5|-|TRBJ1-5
TGTGCCAGCAGTTACCTCCTCGGGCAGCCCCAGCATTTT
CASSYLLGQPQHF
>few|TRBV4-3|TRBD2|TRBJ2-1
TGCGCCAGCAGCCTTACTAGCGAACACTCCTACAATGAGCAGTTCTTC
CASSLTSEHSYNEQFF
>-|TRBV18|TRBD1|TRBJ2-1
TGTGCCAGCGTTCCGGCTGACAGGGGCGATGAGCAGTTCTTC
CASVPADRGDEQFF
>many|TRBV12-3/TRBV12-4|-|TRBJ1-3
TGTGCCAGCAGTTTTTCCCCCAAGGGGGCTGGAAACACCATATATTTT
CASSFSPKGAGNTIYF
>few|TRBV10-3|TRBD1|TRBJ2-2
TGTGCCATCGAAGAGGGGGCAGGGAACACCGGGGAGCTGTTTTTT
CAIEEGAGNTGELFF
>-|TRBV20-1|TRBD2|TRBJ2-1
TGCAGTGCTGGGACTAGCGGGGGGGCCATGTACAATGAGCAGTTCTTC
CSAGTSGGAMYNEQFF
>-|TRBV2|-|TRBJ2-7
TGTGCCAGCAGTCCGGGACTCAGCGAGCAGTACTTC
CASSPGLSEQYF
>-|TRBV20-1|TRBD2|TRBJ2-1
TGCAGCGGATCTAGCGGATCTAGGTATGAGCAGTTCTTC
CSGSSGSRYEQFF
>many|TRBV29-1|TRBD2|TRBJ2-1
TGCAGCGTGGGGGGACTAGCGTGGGTGGAGGACAATGAGCAGTTCTTC
CSVGGLAWVEDNEQFF